This entry lists 13 T cell receptor beta chains sequenced from one sample in a study of control samples from healthy donors and cancer patients. Clones were sequenced by immunoSEQ multiplex PCR, and TCRdb holds only the in-frame ones, with some missing. The sample lists 100,000 or so clones, roughly four fifths occurring once. Sequences were obtained from blood. The receptors here all came from a woman in her sixties or seventies in good health.

This chain joins TRBV5-5 and TRBJ1-1; D is uncertain. The CDR3 extends over 14 amino acids. From germline, CDR1 is SGHKS and CDR2 YYEKEE (reference sequence). V lost 2 bases and J lost 3, with 11 bases in between. In nucleotides, the CDR3 is TGTGCCAGCAGCTTTGCTCCCCGGGACACTGAAGCTTTCTTT. It codes for CASSFAPRDTEAFF.

The chain has TRBV7-6 and TRBJ2-6, with D perhaps TRBD2 (6 bases). The CDR3 runs to 14 residues. V was cut by 5 bases and J by 4 bases, with 9 bases left in between. Germline CDR1 is SGHVS and CDR2 is FNYEAQ. CDR3 residues: CASSGAGGANVLTF. For the CDR3, the DNA is TGTGCCAGCAGCGGCGCGGGGGGGGCCAACGTCCTGACTTTC.

The chain couples TRBV10-3 to TRBJ1-4; D remains unclear. In germline, CDR1 is ENHRY, CDR2 SYGVKD. V gave up 6 bases and J gave up 5 bases, with 10 bases separating them. The CDR3 runs to 13 residues. The CDR3 DNA reads TGTGCCATCAGCTCGGGAGGGAATGAAAAACTGTTTTTT. It is translated as CAISSGGNEKLFF.

This clone was found once. The rearrangement links TRBV10-3 to TRBJ2-2; TRBD2 matches 15 bases. The CDR3 contains 16 residues. V lost 8 bases, J lost 5 bases, and 6 bases stayed unmatched. Looked up from germline, CDR1 is ENHRY and CDR2 is SYGVKD. CDR3 nucleotide sequence: TGTGCCATCCGGACTAGCGGGGGGGATAGGACCGGGGAGCTGTTTTTT. Translated: CAIRTSGGDRTGELFF.

The chain employs TRBV28 and TRBJ2-7, with 10 bases fitting TRBD1. The CDR3 extends over 15 amino acids. Germline V gives CDR1 MDHEN, CDR2 SYDVKM. The V and J ends lost 4 bases and 5 bases, in that order; junction bases with no gene match: 8. CDR3 sequence reads: CASSSGSGQGHEQYF. CDR3 DNA: TGTGCCAGCAGTTCGGGATCGGGACAGGGGCACGAGCAGTACTTC.

In its sample, this clone was seen once. J is TRBJ1-1 and V is TRBV5-1; no clear D gene. V shed 3 bases and J shed 5 bases, with 14 bases lying between them. CDR3 size: 14 residues. The germline V gene has CDR1 SGHRS and CDR2 YFSETQ. The CDR3 DNA is TGCGCCAGCAGCTCCGCCGGGGTAAGGACTGAAGCTTTCTTT. Residues: CASSSAGVRTEAFF.

This chain uses TRBV27 with TRBJ2-1, with 15 bases fitting TRBD2. Germline V gene lookup returns CDR1 MNHEY and CDR2 SMNVEV (reference sequence). With V trimmed by 0 bases and J by 3 bases, 9 bases remained unmatched. The CDR3 spans 20 residues. CDR3 sequence (DNA): TGTGCCAGCAGTTTATCACCGGGACTAGCGGGAGGCCACCACTACAATGAGCAGTTCTTC. Protein product: CASSLSPGLAGGHHYNEQFF.

This chain links TRBV28 with TRBJ2-7; TRBD2 matches at 10 bases. The CDR3 contains 14 residues. Unmatched junction bases numbered 7, after V lost 11 bases and J lost 0 bases. Germline V gives CDR1 MDHEN, CDR2 SYDVKM. The CDR3 region is CASLASGGSYEQYF. The CDR3, as DNA: TGTGCCTCCCTGGCTAGCGGGGGCTCCTACGAGCAGTACTTC.

The chain recombines TRBV11-2 with TRBJ1-1; no reliable D call. The V and J ends lost 1 base and 1 base respectively, with 13 bases between them. Germline CDR1 and CDR2: SGHAT and FQNNGV. The CDR3 is 16 amino acids. The CDR3 here is CASSLAPLGRNTEAFF. CDR3 coding DNA: TGTGCCAGCAGCTTAGCACCTCTGGGCAGGAACACTGAAGCTTTCTTT.

The V call is TRBV10-3, the J call TRBJ2-2; 7 bases agree with TRBD1. The V and J ends lost 6 bases and 1 base, in that order; junction bases with no gene match: 5. Per germline, CDR1 ENHRY and CDR2 SYGVKD. The CDR3 is 15 amino acids. The CDR3 sequence is CAISGTDLNTGELFF. In DNA form, the CDR3 reads TGTGCCATCAGCGGGACAGACCTGAACACCGGGGAGCTGTTTTTT.

As concerns this clone: The junction does not match germline at one end; this may be a read error. V and J are TRBV6-2 or TRBV6-3 and TRBJ1-2, with 11 bases identical to TRBD1. Germline V gene data show CDR1 as MNHEY and CDR2 as SVGEGT. CDR3 length: 15 residues. Written as DNA, the CDR3 is TGTGCCAGCACTTACCTCGGACAGGGGGCAGGAGGCTACACCTTC. It is translated as CASTYLGQGAGGYTF.

The chain employs TRBV29-1 and TRBJ2-6, with D tentatively TRBD1 (6 bases). The CDR3 totals 14 residues. CDR1 SQVTM and CDR2 ANQGSEA come from the germline V gene. Deletions cut 7 bases from V and 4 bases from J, with 14 bases between. The CDR3 protein is CSARAGAGANVLTF. The DNA for the CDR3 is TGCAGCGCTAGAGCAGGGGCCGGGGCCAACGTCCTGACTTTC.

The chain uses TRBV4-1 and TRBJ1-2; D is uncertain. There are 14 residues in the CDR3. Germline V gives CDR1 MGHRA, CDR2 YSYEKL. The ends were cut back, 0 bases at V and 4 bases at J, with 9 bases in the middle. Here the CDR3 reads CASSQDRVGYGYTF. The CDR3 DNA is TGCGCCAGCAGCCAAGATCGGGTTGGCTATGGCTACACCTTC.